A single sample gave rise to the 15 T cell receptor beta chains below, sequenced in a study of CD8 T cells in Susac syndrome. RNA totalling roughly 0.45 to 1 ug underwent reverse transcription with random hexamers. One entry per CDR3 protein, called by TCRdb with MiXCR from the immunoSEQ multiplex PCR reads. The sample carries about 140,000 distinct CDR3 sequences, over 90% recorded once. Sequenced: CD4+ T cells from PBMCs. The receptors come from a human donor with Susac syndrome.

This chain joins TRBV15 and TRBJ2-7; D may be TRBD1 (5 bases). Germline CDR1 and CDR2: LNHNV and YYDKDF (reference sequence). The V end was cut by 4 bases, the J end by 5 bases, with 15 bases between. The length of the CDR3 is 14 residues. The CDR3 coding sequence is TGTGCCACCAGCACCAAACAGGTAACGGACGAGCAGTACTTC. Its translation: CATSTKQVTDEQYF.

The chain carries TRBV3-1 and TRBJ1-2; D unclear. Per germline, CDR1 LGHDT and CDR2 YNNKEL (reference sequence). The CDR3 is 14 amino acids. V was cut by 0 bases and J by 3 bases, with 8 bases left in between. The CDR3 coding sequence is TGTGCCAGCAGCCAAGATGGAGCGTACTATGGCTACACCTTC. Its translation: CASSQDGAYYGYTF.

The V gene is TRBV30, the J gene TRBJ2-1; D is ambiguous. Germline V lookup: CDR1 GTSNPN, CDR2 SVGIG (reference sequence). V was trimmed by 3 bases and J by 2 bases, leaving 14 bases between them. The CDR3 totals 15 residues. This chain's CDR3 is CAWRQREETYNEQFF. DNA for the CDR3: TGTGCCTGGAGACAAAGGGAAGAAACCTACAATGAGCAGTTCTTC.

The gene calls are TRBV28 and TRBJ1-1; possible D gene TRBD1, 6 bases. The CDR3 has 14 amino acids. Looked up from germline, CDR1 is MDHEN and CDR2 is SYDVKM. V dropped 7 bases and J dropped 5 bases, with 17 bases sitting between them. The CDR3 bases are TGTGCCAGCATGAAGGACAGACTGAGGACTGAAGCTTTCTTT. It translates to CASMKDRLRTEAFF.

The chain is built from TRBV4-2 and TRBJ2-3; TRBD2 is a possible D gene (5 bases). Trimming took 5 bases from V and 0 from J, leaving 9 bases between them. CDR1 is LGHNA and CDR2 is YNFKEQ in the germline V gene. The CDR3 runs 14 residues. CDR3 DNA: TGTGCCAGCAGCGCCAGGACTAGCACAGATACGCAGTATTTT. Encoded protein: CASSARTSTDTQYF.

In its sample, this clonotype was seen once. V usage is TRBV7-2 and J usage is TRBJ2-1, with 8 nucleotides matching TRBD2. The CDR3 is made up of 12 amino acids. V was pared by 4 bases and J by 9 bases, with 2 bases of the junction left unmatched. Germline CDR1 SGHTA, CDR2 FQGNSA. CDR3 residues: CASSWAGGEQFF. CDR3 DNA: TGTGCCAGCAGCTGGGCGGGGGGTGAGCAGTTCTTC.

J is TRBJ2-5 and V is TRBV3-1; 12 bases align to TRBD2. Germline CDR1 is LGHDT and CDR2 is YNNKEL (reference sequence). This CDR3 has 15 amino acids. The trim removed 1 base at V and 4 bases at J, leaving 1 base unmatched. CDR3 sequence reads: CASSQGGLAGETQYF. The CDR3 DNA follows: TGTGCCAGCAGCCAAGGGGGACTAGCGGGAGAGACCCAGTACTTC.

This chain links TRBV18 with TRBJ1-2; D possibly corresponds to TRBD1 (5 bases). The length of the CDR3 is 16 residues. Between the trimmed V and J ends, which lost 3 bases and 4 bases, there was a span of 18 bases. CDR1 and CDR2 (germline): KGHSH, LQKENI. The CDR3 DNA reads as TGTGCCAGCTCACCCCCGCAGGGAGCGTACGGCTATGGCTACACCTTC. It yields the protein CASSPPQGAYGYGYTF.

The gene calls are TRBV5-1 and TRBJ1-2; D is possibly TRBD1 (5 bases). This CDR3 region has 12 residues. Germline V CDR1 and CDR2: SGHRS, YFSETQ. Trimming removed 3 bases from V and 2 bases from J, with 5 bases in between. The CDR3 sequence: CASSWDNYGYTF. In DNA form, the CDR3 reads TGCGCCAGCAGCTGGGACAACTATGGCTACACCTTC.

V is TRBV9 and J is TRBJ2-7; D is possibly TRBD1 (6 bases). The V and J ends lost 4 bases and 2 bases respectively, with 10 bases between them. Germline values: CDR1 SGDLS, CDR2 YYNGEE. The CDR3 is 13 residues long. In nucleotides, the CDR3 is TGTGCCAGCAGCCATCGGGACACCTACGAGCAGTACTTC. This translates into CASSHRDTYEQYF.

The chain uses TRBV4-3 and TRBJ2-1; 10 nucleotides align to TRBD2. Losses at the gene ends were 0 bases for V and 4 bases for J; bases not matched to a gene: 9. Germline assignment: CDR1 LGHNA and CDR2 YSLEER. CDR3 length: 18 residues. CDR3 sequence: CASSQDPSLAGVYNEQFF. In DNA, the CDR3 is TGCGCCAGCAGCCAAGATCCCTCCCTAGCGGGAGTTTACAATGAGCAGTTCTTC.

This chain joins TRBV29-1 and TRBJ1-1; 9 positions match TRBD1. Germline V CDR1 and CDR2: SQVTM, ANQGSEA. The CDR3 totals 14 residues. V lost 7 bases and J lost 1; bases outside the gene matches: 7. This CDR3 is CSAVRTGENTEAFF. As DNA, the CDR3 is TGCAGCGCAGTTCGGACAGGGGAGAACACTGAAGCTTTCTTT. Drawing the rest from reference TRBV29-1 and TRBJ1-1, the complete variable domain is SAVISQKPSRDICQRGTSLTIQCQVDSQVTMMFWYRQQPGQSLTLIATANQGSEATYESGFVIDKFPISRPNLTFSTLTVSNMSPEDSSIYLCSAVRTGENTEAFFGQGTRLTVV.

The rearrangement joins TRBV7-9 to TRBJ2-2, with D tentatively TRBD1 or TRBD2 (5 bases each). Per the germline V gene, CDR1 is SEHNR and CDR2 is FQNEAQ (reference sequence). Between the trimmed V and J ends, which lost 8 bases and 0 bases, there was a span of 16 bases. The CDR3 runs 16 residues. CDR3 loop: CASRRDAGSNTGELFF. The DNA of the CDR3 is TGTGCCAGCCGCCGGGACGCTGGTTCGAACACCGGGGAGCTGTTTTTT.

The chain links TRBV5-1 to TRBJ2-3, with 10 bases that match TRBD1. Trimming removed 4 bases from V and 5 bases from J; junction bases left unmatched: 7. CDR3 length: 15 amino acids. CDR1 is SGHRS, CDR2 YFSETQ, per germline. The CDR3 DNA follows: TGCGCCAGCAGCCTTCCGGGACAGGGGAAAGATACGCAGTATTTT. Protein product: CASSLPGQGKDTQYF. Combining the CDR3 with reference TRBV5-1 and TRBJ2-3 gives the whole variable domain KAGVTQTPRYLIKTRGQQVTLSCSPISGHRSVSWYQQTPGQGLQFLFEYFSETQRNKGNFPGRFSGRQFSNSRSEMNVSTLELGDSALYLCASSLPGQGKDTQYFGPGTRLTVL.

The chain employs TRBV30 and TRBJ1-2; D perhaps matches TRBD1 (6 bases). The CDR3 spans 15 residues. CDR1 and CDR2 (germline): GTSNPN, SVGIG (reference sequence). V shed 0 bases and J shed 4 bases, with 15 bases lying between them. The DNA for the CDR3 is TGTGCCTGGAGTGTAAACAGGGAGGGAGGCTATGGCTACACCTTC. Translated: CAWSVNREGGYGYTF.